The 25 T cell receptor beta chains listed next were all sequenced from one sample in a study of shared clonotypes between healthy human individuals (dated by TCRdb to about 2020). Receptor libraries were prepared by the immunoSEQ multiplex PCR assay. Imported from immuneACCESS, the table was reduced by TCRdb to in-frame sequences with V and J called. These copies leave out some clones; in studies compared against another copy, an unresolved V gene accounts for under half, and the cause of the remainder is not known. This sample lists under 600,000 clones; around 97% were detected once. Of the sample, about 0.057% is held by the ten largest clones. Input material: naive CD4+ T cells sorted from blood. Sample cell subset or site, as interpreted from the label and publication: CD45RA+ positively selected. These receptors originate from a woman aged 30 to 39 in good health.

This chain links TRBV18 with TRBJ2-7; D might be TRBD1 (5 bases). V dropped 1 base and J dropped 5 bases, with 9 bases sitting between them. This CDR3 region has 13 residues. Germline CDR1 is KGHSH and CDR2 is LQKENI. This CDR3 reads CASSPRQGNEQYF. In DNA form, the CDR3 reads TGTGCCAGCTCACCACGGCAGGGCAACGAGCAGTACTTC.

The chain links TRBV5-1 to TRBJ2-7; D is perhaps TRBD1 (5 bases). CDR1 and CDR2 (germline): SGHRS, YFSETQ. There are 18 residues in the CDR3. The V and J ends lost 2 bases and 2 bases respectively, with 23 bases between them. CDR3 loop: CASSFLGPSPTETYEQYF. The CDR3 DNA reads TGCGCCAGCAGCTTTTTGGGCCCCTCCCCGACAGAAACCTACGAGCAGTACTTC.

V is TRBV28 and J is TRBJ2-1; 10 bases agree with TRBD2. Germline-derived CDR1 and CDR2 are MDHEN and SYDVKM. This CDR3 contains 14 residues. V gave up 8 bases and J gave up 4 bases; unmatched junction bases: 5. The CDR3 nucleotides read TGTGCCAGCCTGTTAGCGGGAGGTTACAATGAGCAGTTCTTC. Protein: CASLLAGGYNEQFF.

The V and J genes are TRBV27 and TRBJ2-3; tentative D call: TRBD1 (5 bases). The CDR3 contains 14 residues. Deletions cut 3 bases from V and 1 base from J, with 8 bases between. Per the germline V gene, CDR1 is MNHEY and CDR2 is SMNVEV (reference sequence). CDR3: CASSLVQGTDTQYF. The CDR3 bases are TGTGCCAGCAGTTTGGTACAGGGCACAGATACGCAGTATTTT.

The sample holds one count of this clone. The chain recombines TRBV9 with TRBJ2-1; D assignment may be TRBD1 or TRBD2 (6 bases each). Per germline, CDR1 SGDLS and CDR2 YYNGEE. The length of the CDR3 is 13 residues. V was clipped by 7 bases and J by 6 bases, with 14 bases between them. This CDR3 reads CASGSGAFNEQFF. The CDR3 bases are TGTGCCAGCGGATCGGGGGCCTTCAATGAGCAGTTCTTC.

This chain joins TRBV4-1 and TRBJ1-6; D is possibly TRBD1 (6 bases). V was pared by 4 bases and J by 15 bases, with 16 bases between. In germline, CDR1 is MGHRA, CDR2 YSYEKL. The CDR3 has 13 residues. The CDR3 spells CASSPSSGQGLHF. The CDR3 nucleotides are TGCGCCAGCAGCCCGTCGTCGGGACAAGGCCTCCACTTT.

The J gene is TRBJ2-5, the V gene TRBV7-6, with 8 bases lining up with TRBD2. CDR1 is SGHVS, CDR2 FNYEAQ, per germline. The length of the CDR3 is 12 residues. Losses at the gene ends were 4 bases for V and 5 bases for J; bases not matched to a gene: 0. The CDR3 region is CASSSGGETQYF. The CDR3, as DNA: TGTGCCAGCAGCTCGGGAGGGGAGACCCAGTACTTC.

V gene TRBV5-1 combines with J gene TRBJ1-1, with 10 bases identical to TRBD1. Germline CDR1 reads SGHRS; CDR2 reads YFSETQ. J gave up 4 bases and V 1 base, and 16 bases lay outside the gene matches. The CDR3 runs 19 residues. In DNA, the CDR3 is TGCGCCAGCAGCTTGAGGGTCCGACGCGACAGGGGGCTTGGCACTGAAGCTTTCTTT. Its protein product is CASSLRVRRDRGLGTEAFF.

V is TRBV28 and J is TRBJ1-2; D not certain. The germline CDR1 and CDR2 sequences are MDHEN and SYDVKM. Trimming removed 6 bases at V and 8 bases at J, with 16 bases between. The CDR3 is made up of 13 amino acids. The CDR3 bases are TGTGCCAGCAGGGCCGGGATCCCTACCGGCTACACCTTC. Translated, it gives CASRAGIPTGYTF.

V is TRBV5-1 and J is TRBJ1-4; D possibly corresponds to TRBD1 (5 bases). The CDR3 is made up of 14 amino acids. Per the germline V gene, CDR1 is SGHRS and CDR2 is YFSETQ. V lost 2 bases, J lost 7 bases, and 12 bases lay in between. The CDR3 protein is CASSFKQDGEKLFF. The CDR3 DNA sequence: TGCGCCAGCAGCTTTAAACAGGACGGTGAAAAACTGTTTTTT.

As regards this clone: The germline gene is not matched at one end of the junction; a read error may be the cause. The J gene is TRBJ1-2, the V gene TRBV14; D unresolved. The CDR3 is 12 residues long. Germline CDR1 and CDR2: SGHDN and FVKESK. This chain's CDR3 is CASSQMGTPYFF. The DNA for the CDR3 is TGTGCCAGCAGCCAGATGGGCACCCCATACTTCTTC.

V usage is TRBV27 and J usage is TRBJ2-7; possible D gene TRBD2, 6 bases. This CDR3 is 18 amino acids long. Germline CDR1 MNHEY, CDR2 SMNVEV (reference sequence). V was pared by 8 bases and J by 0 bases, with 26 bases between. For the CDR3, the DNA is TGTGCCAGCCCAGTTTGGGGAATGGGGACTGGGTCCTCCTACGAGCAGTACTTC. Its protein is CASPVWGMGTGSSYEQYF.

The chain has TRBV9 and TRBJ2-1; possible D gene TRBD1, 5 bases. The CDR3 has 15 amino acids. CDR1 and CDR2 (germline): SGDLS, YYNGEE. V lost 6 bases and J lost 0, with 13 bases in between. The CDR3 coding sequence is TGTGCCAGCAATTTCCAGGGTTCCTCCTACAATGAGCAGTTCTTC. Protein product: CASNFQGSSYNEQFF.

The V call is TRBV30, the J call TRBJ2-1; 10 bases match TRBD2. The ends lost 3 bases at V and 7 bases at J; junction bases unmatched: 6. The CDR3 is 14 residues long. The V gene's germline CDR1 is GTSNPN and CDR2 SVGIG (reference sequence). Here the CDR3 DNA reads TGTGCCTGGAGACCGGGACTAGCGCCTAATGAGCAGTTCTTC. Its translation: CAWRPGLAPNEQFF.

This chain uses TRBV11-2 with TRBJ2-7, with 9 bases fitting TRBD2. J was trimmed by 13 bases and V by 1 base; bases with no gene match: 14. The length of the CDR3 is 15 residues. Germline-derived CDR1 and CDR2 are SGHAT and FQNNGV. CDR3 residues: CASSLGGGTGTSSYF. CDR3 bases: TGTGCCAGCAGCTTAGGGGGAGGCACCGGGACTAGCTCTTACTTC.

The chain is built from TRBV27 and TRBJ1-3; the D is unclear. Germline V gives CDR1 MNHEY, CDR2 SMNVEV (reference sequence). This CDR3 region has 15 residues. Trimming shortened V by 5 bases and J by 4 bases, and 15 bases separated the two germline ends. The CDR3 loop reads CASSISWTAGNTIYF. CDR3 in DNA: TGTGCCAGCAGTATTTCCTGGACGGCAGGAAACACCATATATTTT.

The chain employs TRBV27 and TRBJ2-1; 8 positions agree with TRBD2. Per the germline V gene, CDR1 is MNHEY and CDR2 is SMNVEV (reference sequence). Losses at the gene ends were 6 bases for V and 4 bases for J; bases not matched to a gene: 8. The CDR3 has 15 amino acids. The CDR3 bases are TGTGCCAGCAGAGTTACTAGCGGAATTTACAATGAGCAGTTCTTC. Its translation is CASRVTSGIYNEQFF.

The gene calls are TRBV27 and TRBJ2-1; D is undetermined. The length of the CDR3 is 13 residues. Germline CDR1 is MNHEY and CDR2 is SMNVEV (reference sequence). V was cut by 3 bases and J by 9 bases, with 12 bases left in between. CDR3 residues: CASSFLAGGEQFF. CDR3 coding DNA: TGTGCCAGCAGTTTTCTCGCAGGCGGTGAGCAGTTCTTC.

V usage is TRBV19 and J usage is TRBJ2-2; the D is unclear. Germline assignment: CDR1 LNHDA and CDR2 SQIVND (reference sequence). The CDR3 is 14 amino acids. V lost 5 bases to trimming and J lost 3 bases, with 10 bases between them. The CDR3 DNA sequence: TGTGCCAGTAGTGGCCCTCTGGACACCGGGGAGCTGTTTTTT. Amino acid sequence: CASSGPLDTGELFF.

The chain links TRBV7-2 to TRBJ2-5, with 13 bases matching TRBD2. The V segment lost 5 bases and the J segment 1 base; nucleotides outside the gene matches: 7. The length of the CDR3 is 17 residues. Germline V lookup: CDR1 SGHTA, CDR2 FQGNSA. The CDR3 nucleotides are TGTGCCAGCAGCCAGTTCCGGACTAGCGGGAGCCAAGAGACCCAGTACTTC. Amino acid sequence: CASSQFRTSGSQETQYF.

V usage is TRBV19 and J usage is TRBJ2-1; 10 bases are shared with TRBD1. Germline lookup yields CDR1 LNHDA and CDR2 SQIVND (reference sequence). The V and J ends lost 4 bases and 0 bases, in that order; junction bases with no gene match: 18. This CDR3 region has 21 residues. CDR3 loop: CASSTLPGQGSRVGSYNEQFF. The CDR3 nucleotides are TGTGCCAGTAGTACCCTACCGGGACAGGGGAGTCGAGTCGGCTCCTACAATGAGCAGTTCTTC.

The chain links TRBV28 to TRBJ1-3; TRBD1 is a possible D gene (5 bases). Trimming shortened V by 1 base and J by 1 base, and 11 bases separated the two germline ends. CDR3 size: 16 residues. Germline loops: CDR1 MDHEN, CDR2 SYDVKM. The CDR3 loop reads CASSLLVRGSGNTIYF. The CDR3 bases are TGTGCCAGCAGTTTATTAGTCCGGGGGTCTGGAAACACCATATATTTT.

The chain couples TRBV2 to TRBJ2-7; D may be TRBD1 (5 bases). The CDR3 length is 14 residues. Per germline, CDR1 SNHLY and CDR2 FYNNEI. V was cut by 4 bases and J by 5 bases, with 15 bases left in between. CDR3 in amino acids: CASSAVLPRDEQYF. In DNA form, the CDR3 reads TGTGCCAGCAGTGCGGTGTTACCCAGGGACGAGCAGTACTTC.

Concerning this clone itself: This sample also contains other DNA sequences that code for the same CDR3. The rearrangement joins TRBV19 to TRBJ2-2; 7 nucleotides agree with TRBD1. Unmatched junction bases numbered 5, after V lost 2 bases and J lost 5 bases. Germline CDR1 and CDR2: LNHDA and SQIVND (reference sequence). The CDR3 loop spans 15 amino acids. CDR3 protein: CASSIKGAGTGELFF. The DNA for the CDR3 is TGTGCCAGTAGTATAAAGGGGGCTGGAACCGGGGAGCTGTTTTTT.

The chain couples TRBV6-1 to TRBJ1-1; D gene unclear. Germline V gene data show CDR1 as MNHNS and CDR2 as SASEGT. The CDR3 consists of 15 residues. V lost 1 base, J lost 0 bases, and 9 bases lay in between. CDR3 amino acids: CASSEVGYLNTEAFF. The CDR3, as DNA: TGTGCCAGCAGTGAAGTGGGCTACTTGAACACTGAAGCTTTCTTT.